These 2 T cell receptor beta chains came from one sample sequenced in a study of T cell responses to AZD1222 COVID-19 vaccine. Sequencing was performed with immunoSEQ multiplex PCR; in TCRdb, only in-frame clones are kept and a portion is missing. Seen here are fewer than 130,000 clones, roughly 87% observed once, and the top ten hold 2% to 3%. The material sequenced was peripheral blood, taken 28 days after the second AZD1222 dose. These receptors originate from an adult who received the AZD1222 COVID-19 vaccine.

With regard to this clone: At the DNA level, this CDR3 is encoded by other sequences in the same sample as well. The chain is built from TRBV27 and TRBJ1-1; 8 bases line up with TRBD1. With 5 bases clipped from V and 5 bases from J, the junction kept 7 bases outside the gene matches. Germline CDR1 reads MNHEY; CDR2 reads SMNVEV (reference sequence). The CDR3 extends over 14 amino acids. CDR3 DNA sequence: TGTGCCAGCAGTCCGATACAGGGGGGAACTGAAGCTTTCTTT. Translation gives CASSPIQGGTEAFF.

The CDR3 DNA sequence: TGTGCCGGCTGGGTAAACACTGAAGCTTTCTTT. Translated, it gives CAGWVNTEAFF. The J gene is TRBJ1-1, the V gene TRBV30; D not resolved. Germline V gene sequence: CDR1 GTSNPN, CDR2 SVGIG (reference sequence). V was trimmed by 8 bases and J by 2 bases, leaving 9 bases between them. There are 11 residues in the CDR3. Full variable domain (outside the CDR3, taken from reference TRBV30 and TRBJ1-1): SQTIHQWPATLVQPVGSPLSLECTVEGTSNPNLYWYRQAAGRGLQLLFYSVGIGQISSEVPQNLSASRPQDRQFILSSKKLLLSDSGFYLCAGWVNTEAFFGQGTRLTVV.